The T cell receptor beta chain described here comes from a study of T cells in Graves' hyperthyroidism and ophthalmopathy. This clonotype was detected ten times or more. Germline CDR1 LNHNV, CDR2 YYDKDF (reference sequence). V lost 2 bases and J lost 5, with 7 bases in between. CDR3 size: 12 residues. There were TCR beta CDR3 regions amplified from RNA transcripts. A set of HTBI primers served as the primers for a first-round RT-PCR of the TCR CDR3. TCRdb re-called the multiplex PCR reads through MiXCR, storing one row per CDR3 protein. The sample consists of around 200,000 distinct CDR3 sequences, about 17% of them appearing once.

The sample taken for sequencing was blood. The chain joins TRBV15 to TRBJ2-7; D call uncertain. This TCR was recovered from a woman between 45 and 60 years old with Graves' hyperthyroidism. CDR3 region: CATSRLNHEQYF. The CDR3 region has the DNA TGTGCCACCAGCAGACTGAACCACGAGCAGTACTTC.